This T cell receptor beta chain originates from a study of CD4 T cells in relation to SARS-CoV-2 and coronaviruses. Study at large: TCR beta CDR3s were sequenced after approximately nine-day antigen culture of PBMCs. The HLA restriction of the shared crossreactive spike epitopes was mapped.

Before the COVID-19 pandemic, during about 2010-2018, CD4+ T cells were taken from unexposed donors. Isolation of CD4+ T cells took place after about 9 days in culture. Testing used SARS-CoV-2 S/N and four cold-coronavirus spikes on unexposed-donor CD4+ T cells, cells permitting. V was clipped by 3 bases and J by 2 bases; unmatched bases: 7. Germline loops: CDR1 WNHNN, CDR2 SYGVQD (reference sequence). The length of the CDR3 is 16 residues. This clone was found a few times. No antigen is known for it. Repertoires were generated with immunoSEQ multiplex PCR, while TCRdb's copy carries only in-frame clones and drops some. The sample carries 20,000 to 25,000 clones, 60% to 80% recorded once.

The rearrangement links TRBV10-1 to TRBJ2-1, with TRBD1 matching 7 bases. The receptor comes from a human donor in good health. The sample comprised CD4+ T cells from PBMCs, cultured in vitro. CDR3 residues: CASSESTGTTYNEQFF. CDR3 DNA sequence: TGCGCCAGCAGTGAATCGACAGGGACCACCTACAATGAGCAGTTCTTC.